This TCR beta chain was sequenced in a study of blood T cell repertoires in COVID-19. In the study overall: Sites across the United States, Italy and Spain contributed samples from acute and convalescent COVID-19. In each case, the material was cDNA or gDNA derived from T cells, B-cell-depleted T cells, or PBMCs.

Germline CDR1 and CDR2: KGHSH and LQKENI. CDR3 length equals 16 residues. Trimming took 1 base from V and 0 from J, leaving 10 bases between them. Original methodology: Reference gene primer amplification gave estimated nucleated cell counts. The table came from immunoSEQ multiplex PCR; TCRdb's copy has only in-frame clones and leaves some out. The V and J calls and clone size are taken from that table; D and trimming were inferred from the DNA. This table has some 150,000 clones, roughly 89% appearing once. This chain joins TRBV18 and TRBJ1-3; possibly TRBD1 for D (5 bases). The sequenced sample consisted of peripheral blood. This clonotype was sampled from a woman in her forties or fifties with acute or convalescent COVID-19. The CDR3 coding sequence is TGTGCCAGCTCACCACAGGACATTAGCTCTGGAAACACCATATATTTT. Its translation: CASSPQDISSGNTIYF.